Following are 23 T cell receptor beta chains from one sample sequenced in a study of blood T cell dynamics during melanoma immunotherapy. Time point reported: pre-treatment baseline. Method: immunoSEQ multiplex PCR; TCRdb's copy keeps in-frame clones and lacks some. The sample has about 6,700 clones; approximately 80% are singletons. The sample in question was blood, obtained from a patient treated with checkpoint blockade. These receptor sequences come from a human donor with melanoma. Some clones in this sample may be carry-over from other donors' samples.

The V and J genes are TRBV11-1 and TRBJ2-1; 13 bases fit TRBD2. Germline-derived CDR1 and CDR2 are SGHAT and FQDESV (reference sequence). The CDR3 is made up of 17 amino acids. The V and J ends lost 5 bases and 9 bases, in that order; junction bases with no gene match: 13. CDR3 DNA sequence: TGTGCCAGCAGCCTCCAATTACTAGCGGGGGGGCCCGGTGAGCAGTTCTTC. Translation gives CASSLQLLAGGPGEQFF.

The chain employs TRBV21-1 and TRBJ2-7; the table assigns TRBD2, which was not confirmed against the DNA. TRBV21-1 is described as a pseudogene. The CDR3 loop spans 16 amino acids. CDR3 DNA sequence: TGTGCCAGCAGCGCCCCCCGCGAGGTCTGCTGCTACGAGCAGTACTTC. Its protein is CASSAPREVCCYEQYF.

The chain links TRBV25-1 to TRBJ2-6; the D gene is possibly TRBD1 (6 bases). Looked up from germline, CDR1 is MGHDK and CDR2 is SYGVNS. The V gene lost 9 bases and the J gene lost 2 bases, with 23 bases spanning the gap. The CDR3 sequence is 18 residues long. CDR3 coding DNA: TGTGCCAGAGCCGCCTCAGTCGGGACACCAACTGGGGCCAACGTCCTGACTTTC. Translation: CARAASVGTPTGANVLTF.

The sample holds one count of this clone. V usage is TRBV7-6 and J usage is TRBJ2-5, with unresolved D. Germline lookup yields CDR1 SGHVS and CDR2 FNYEAQ. This CDR3 is built from 14 residues. Between the trimmed V and J ends, which lost 5 bases and 1 base, there was a span of 11 bases. Here the CDR3 reads CASSPLSGQETQYF. As DNA, the CDR3 is TGTGCCAGCAGCCCCCTATCGGGCCAAGAGACCCAGTACTTC.

This sequence joins TRBV19 and TRBJ1-3; maybe TRBD1 (5 bases). Trimming removed 7 bases from V and 4 bases from J, with 14 bases in between. The CDR3 is made up of 14 amino acids. Germline V gene data show CDR1 as LNHDA and CDR2 as SQIVND (reference sequence). This CDR3 reads CASNAAGNGNTIYF. CDR3 DNA sequence: TGTGCCAGTAATGCGGCAGGGAACGGAAACACCATATATTTT.

The V call is TRBV19, the J call TRBJ1-4; no definite D call. Germline V lookup: CDR1 LNHDA, CDR2 SQIVND (reference sequence). Between the trimmed V and J ends, which lost 5 bases and 0 bases, there was a span of 10 bases. This CDR3 comprises 15 residues. The CDR3 DNA is TGTGCCAGTAGTCCCTTGGATTCAACTAATGAAAAACTGTTTTTT. Its translation is CASSPLDSTNEKLFF.

The chain recombines TRBV19 with TRBJ1-5; tentatively, D is TRBD1 (6 bases). The CDR3 consists of 15 residues. CDR1 is LNHDA and CDR2 is SQIVND in the germline V gene (reference sequence). With 3 bases removed from V and 7 bases from J, the gap between germline ends came to 16 bases. This CDR3 is CASSITGGGQQPQHF. The CDR3 DNA reads as TGTGCCAGTAGTATTACGGGAGGGGGACAACAGCCCCAGCATTTT.

The chain employs TRBV7-2 and TRBJ2-4; 8 bases are shared with TRBD2. In germline, CDR1 is SGHTA, CDR2 FQGNSA. CDR3 length: 15 residues. V gave up 5 bases and J gave up 13 bases; unmatched junction bases: 16. CDR3: CASSRFGSGGDDQYF. CDR3 sequence (DNA): TGTGCCAGCAGCCGATTCGGAAGCGGGGGCGACGACCAGTACTTC.

This chain connects TRBV9 to TRBJ2-5, with unresolved D. CDR1 and CDR2 from the germline V gene are SGDLS and YYNGEE. V dropped 0 bases and J dropped 0 bases, with 12 bases sitting between them. The CDR3 has 16 amino acids. The CDR3 here is CASSVGVAGYQETQYF. For the CDR3, the DNA is TGTGCCAGCAGCGTAGGGGTAGCAGGCTACCAAGAGACCCAGTACTTC. Full variable domain (remainder filled in from reference TRBV9 and TRBJ2-5): DSGVTQTPKHLITATGQRVTLRCSPRSGDLSVYWYQQSLDQGLQFLIQYYNGEERAKGNILERFSAQQFPDLHSELNLSSLELGDSALYFCASSVGVAGYQETQYFGPGTRLLVL.

The chain carries TRBV7-2 and TRBJ2-5, with TRBD2 matching 7 bases. TRBJ2-7 matches the DNA end more closely, so the J call is doubtful. Germline CDR1 SGHTA, CDR2 FQGNSA. This CDR3 comprises 14 residues. The CDR3 DNA reads TGTGCCAGCAGCTCGGGACTAATTCCCTACGAGCAGTACTTC. Translation gives CASSSGLIPYEQYF.

The chain combines TRBV4-1 with TRBJ2-7, with 7 bases that match TRBD1. J gave up 2 bases and V 6 bases, and 10 bases lay outside the gene matches. This CDR3 is 15 amino acids long. CDR1 is MGHRA, CDR2 YSYEKL, per germline. CDR3 sequence reads: CASRRQTGIPYEQYF. The CDR3 DNA is TGCGCCAGCAGACGACAGACAGGGATACCCTACGAGCAGTACTTC.

The rearrangement links TRBV6-5 to TRBJ2-5, with TRBD1 identical over 7 bases. CDR3 size: 14 residues. V was clipped by 7 bases and J by 3 bases; unmatched bases: 8. Germline assignment: CDR1 MNHEY and CDR2 SVGAGI. The CDR3: CASTPLGTEETQYF. As DNA, the CDR3 is TGTGCCAGCACCCCACTAGGGACAGAAGAGACCCAGTACTTC.

This chain links TRBV6-1 with TRBJ1-6; no definite D call. Trimming pared 6 bases from V and 8 bases from J, leaving 14 bases between. Germline CDR1 and CDR2: MNHNS and SASEGT. The CDR3 is 14 residues long. The CDR3 spells CASSEFYRDSPLHF. CDR3 sequence (DNA): TGTGCCAGCAGCGAATTCTATCGGGATTCACCCCTCCACTTT.

The gene calls are TRBV5-1 and TRBJ2-5; D ambiguous. This CDR3 is 14 amino acids long. Deletions cut 0 bases from V and 7 bases from J, with 13 bases between. CDR1 and CDR2 (germline): SGHRS, YFSETQ. CDR3 residues: CASSLGPAEGTQYF. DNA of the CDR3: TGCGCCAGCAGCTTGGGACCCGCCGAAGGGACCCAGTACTTC.

The J gene is TRBJ2-3, the V gene TRBV5-5; TRBD2 matches 9 bases. CDR1 is SGHKS, CDR2 YYEKEE, per germline (reference sequence). This CDR3 has 15 amino acids. V dropped 4 bases and J dropped 3; count of bases not matched to a gene: 6. The CDR3 spells CASSPQREVTDTQYF. The CDR3 bases are TGTGCCAGCAGCCCCCAGCGGGAGGTTACAGATACGCAGTATTTT.

The V call is TRBV10-1, the J call TRBJ2-7; D is possibly TRBD1 (5 bases). Trimming took off 2 bases at V and 4 bases at J, with 12 bases between the two ends. The CDR3 has 14 residues. Germline CDR1 is WNHNN and CDR2 is SYGVQD (reference sequence). The CDR3 DNA sequence: TGCGCCAGCAGTGAGGGGGCTATCCCTTACGAGCAGTACTTC. This codes for CASSEGAIPYEQYF.

The chain joins TRBV18 to TRBJ1-6; D remains ambiguous. The CDR3 contains 13 residues. CDR1 KGHSH and CDR2 LQKENI come from the germline V gene. The V end lost 7 bases, the J end lost 9 bases, and 13 bases lay between the germline ends. CDR3 amino acids: CASFESAGSPLHF. The CDR3 DNA reads as TGTGCCAGCTTCGAGTCGGCGGGTTCACCCCTCCACTTT.

This clone occurred a few times. This chain joins TRBV19 and TRBJ2-1; D tentatively reads TRBD1 or TRBD2 (7 bases each). Germline assignment: CDR1 LNHDA and CDR2 SQIVND (reference sequence). The V end lost 6 bases, the J end lost 10 bases, and 25 bases lay between the germline ends. This CDR3 spans 16 amino acids. CDR3 sequence (DNA): TGTGCCAGTAGATCCCCAGGGCAGGGGGGGGAAGGGGAGCAGTTCTTC. As protein: CASRSPGQGGEGEQFF.

The chain employs TRBV28 and TRBJ2-2, with TRBD1 matching 9 bases. The CDR3 spans 16 residues. Germline CDR1 is MDHEN and CDR2 is SYDVKM. Trimming removed 9 bases from V and 4 bases from J; junction bases left unmatched: 12. CDR3: CASSPGGQGFTGELFF. The CDR3 DNA sequence: TGTGCCAGTTCCCCCGGGGGACAGGGTTTCACCGGGGAGCTGTTTTTT.

This clone was counted between two and nine times. V and J are TRBV9 and TRBJ2-5; 9 positions match TRBD1. V gave up 3 bases and J gave up 5 bases; unmatched junction bases: 5. Germline loops: CDR1 SGDLS, CDR2 YYNGEE. This CDR3 comprises 14 residues. CDR3 nucleotides: TGTGCCAGCAGCGACGGGACAGGGAGGGAGACCCAGTACTTC. The encoded protein is CASSDGTGRETQYF.

This chain links TRBV19 with TRBJ1-2, with D maybe TRBD1 (6 bases). This CDR3 comprises 14 residues. In germline, CDR1 is LNHDA, CDR2 SQIVND (reference sequence). V was trimmed by 5 bases and J by 5 bases, leaving 15 bases between them. CDR3 sequence: CASSGNRASYGYTF. CDR3 in DNA: TGTGCCAGTAGTGGTAACAGGGCATCGTATGGCTACACCTTC.

Here the CDR3 reads CASTTLRGPQHF. The CDR3 DNA follows: TGTGCCAGCACCACCCTTCGCGGGCCCCAGCATTTT. The chain employs TRBV28 and TRBJ1-5; D not resolved. The germline gives CDR1 MDHEN, CDR2 SYDVKM. V lost 7 bases, J lost 9 bases, and 13 bases lay in between. The CDR3 spans 12 residues.

The chain joins TRBV6-6 to TRBJ1-6; no clear D gene. The CDR3 contains 15 residues. Trimming left V 4 bases short and J 7 bases short, with 14 bases between. Germline V lookup: CDR1 MNHNY, CDR2 SVGAGI (reference sequence). CDR3 in amino acids: CASSFDWTGNSPLHF. As DNA, the CDR3 is TGTGCCAGCAGTTTCGATTGGACGGGAAATTCACCCCTCCACTTT.